The entry below gives a single T cell receptor (beta chain) sequence along with its context. Its antigen remains unidentified. This specimen belongs to a study of beta chain features in type 1 diabetes. Overall study: Cell yields, gender and age were similar in healthy donors and patients. Points from the study as a whole: A moderate, significant TCRB CDR3 shortening appeared in type 1 diabetes across four CD4+ subsets.

Trimming removed 5 bases at V and 4 bases at J, with 11 bases between. CDR1 MNHNY and CDR2 SVGAGI come from the germline V gene (reference sequence). There are 13 residues in the CDR3. The study reverse transcribed the entire isolated RNA, so it sequenced expressed TCRB transcripts. This table comes from immunoSEQ multiplex PCR, and its TCRdb copy is limited to in-frame clones, with some not included. The table lists approximately 600,000 clones, over 10% of them singletons, with more than 0.095% in the top ten. The chain links TRBV6-6 to TRBJ2-5; D is possibly TRBD2 (6 bases). The sequence was obtained from a man aged 25-45 years with type 1 diabetes. Material: naive CD4+ T cells from blood. The CDR3 is CASSPPGGETQYF. DNA of the CDR3: TGTGCCAGCAGTCCCCCCGGGGGAGAGACCCAGTACTTC.